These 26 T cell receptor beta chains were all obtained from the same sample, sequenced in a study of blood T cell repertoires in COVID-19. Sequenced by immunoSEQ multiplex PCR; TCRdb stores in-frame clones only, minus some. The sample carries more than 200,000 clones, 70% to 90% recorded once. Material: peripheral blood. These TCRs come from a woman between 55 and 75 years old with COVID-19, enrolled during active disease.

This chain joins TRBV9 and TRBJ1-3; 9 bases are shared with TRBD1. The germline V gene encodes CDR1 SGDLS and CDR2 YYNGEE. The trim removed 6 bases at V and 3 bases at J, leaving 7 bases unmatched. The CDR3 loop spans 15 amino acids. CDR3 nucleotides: TGTGCCAGCACCCGACAGGGGGTCAATGGAAACACCATATATTTT. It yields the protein CASTRQGVNGNTIYF.

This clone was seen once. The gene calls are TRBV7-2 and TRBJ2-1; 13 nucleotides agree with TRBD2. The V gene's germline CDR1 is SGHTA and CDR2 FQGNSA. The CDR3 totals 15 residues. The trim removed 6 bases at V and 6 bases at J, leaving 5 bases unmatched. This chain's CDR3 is CASRSGTSGINEQFF. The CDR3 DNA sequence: TGTGCCAGCAGGTCCGGGACTAGCGGGATCAATGAGCAGTTCTTC.

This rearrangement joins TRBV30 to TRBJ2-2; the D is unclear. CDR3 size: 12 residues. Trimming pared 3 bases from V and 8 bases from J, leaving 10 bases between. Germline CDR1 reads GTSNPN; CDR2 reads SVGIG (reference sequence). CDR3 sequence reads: CAWSFRSGELFF. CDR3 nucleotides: TGTGCCTGGAGCTTTCGGTCGGGGGAGCTGTTTTTT.

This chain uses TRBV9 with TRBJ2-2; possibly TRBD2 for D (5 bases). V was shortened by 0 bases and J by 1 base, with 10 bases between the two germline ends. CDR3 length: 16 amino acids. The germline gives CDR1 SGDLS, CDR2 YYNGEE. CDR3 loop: CASSVGAGMNTGELFF. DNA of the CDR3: TGTGCCAGCAGCGTAGGGGCCGGGATGAACACCGGGGAGCTGTTTTTT. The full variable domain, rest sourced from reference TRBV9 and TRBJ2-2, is DSGVTQTPKHLITATGQRVTLRCSPRSGDLSVYWYQQSLDQGLQFLIQYYNGEERAKGNILERFSAQQFPDLHSELNLSSLELGDSALYFCASSVGAGMNTGELFFGEGSRLTVL.

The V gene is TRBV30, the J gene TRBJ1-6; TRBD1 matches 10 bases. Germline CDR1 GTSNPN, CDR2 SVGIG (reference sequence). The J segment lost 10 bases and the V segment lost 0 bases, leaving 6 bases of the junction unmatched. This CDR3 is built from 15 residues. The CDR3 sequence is CAWSVSGQGKSPLHF. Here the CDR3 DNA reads TGTGCCTGGAGTGTTTCGGGACAGGGGAAGTCACCCCTCCACTTT. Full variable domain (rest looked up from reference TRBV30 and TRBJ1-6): SQTIHQWPATLVQPVGSPLSLECTVEGTSNPNLYWYRQAAGRGLQLLFYSVGIGQISSEVPQNLSASRPQDRQFILSSKKLLLSDSGFYLCAWSVSGQGKSPLHFGNGTRLTVT.

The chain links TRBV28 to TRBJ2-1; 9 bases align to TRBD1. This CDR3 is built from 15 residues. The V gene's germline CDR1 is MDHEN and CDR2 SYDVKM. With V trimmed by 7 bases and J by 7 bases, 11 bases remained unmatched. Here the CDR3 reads CASKGGDREGNEQFF. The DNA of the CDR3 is TGTGCCAGCAAGGGGGGGGACAGGGAAGGGAATGAGCAGTTCTTC.

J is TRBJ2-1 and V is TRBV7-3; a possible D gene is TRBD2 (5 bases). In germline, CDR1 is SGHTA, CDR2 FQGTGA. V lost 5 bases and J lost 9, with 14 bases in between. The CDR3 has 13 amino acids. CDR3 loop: CASSLRSRGEQFF. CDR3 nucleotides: TGTGCCAGCAGCCTCCGATCCCGGGGTGAGCAGTTCTTC.

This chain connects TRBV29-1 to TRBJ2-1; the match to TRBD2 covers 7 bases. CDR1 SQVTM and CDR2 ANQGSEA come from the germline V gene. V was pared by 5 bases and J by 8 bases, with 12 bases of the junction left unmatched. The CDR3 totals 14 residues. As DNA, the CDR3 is TGCAGCGTTCGCCCTGGCGGGAGTTTGCATGAGCAGTTCTTC. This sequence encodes CSVRPGGSLHEQFF.

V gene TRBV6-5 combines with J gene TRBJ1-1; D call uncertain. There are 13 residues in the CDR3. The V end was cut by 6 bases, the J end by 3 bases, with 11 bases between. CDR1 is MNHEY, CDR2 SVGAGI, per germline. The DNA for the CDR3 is TGTGCCAGCAGACAAAGCCGGGACACTGAAGCTTTCTTT. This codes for CASRQSRDTEAFF.

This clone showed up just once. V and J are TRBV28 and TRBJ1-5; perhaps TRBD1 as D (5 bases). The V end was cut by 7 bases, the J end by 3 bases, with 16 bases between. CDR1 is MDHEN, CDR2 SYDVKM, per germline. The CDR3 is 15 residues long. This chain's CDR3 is CASNSRTIANQPQHF. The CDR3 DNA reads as TGTGCCAGCAACTCACGGACAATCGCCAATCAGCCCCAGCATTTT.

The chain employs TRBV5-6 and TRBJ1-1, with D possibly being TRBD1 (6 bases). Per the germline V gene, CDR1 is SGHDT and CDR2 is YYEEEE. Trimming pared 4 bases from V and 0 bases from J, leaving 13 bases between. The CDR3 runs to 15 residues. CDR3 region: CASSRRQEMNTEAFF. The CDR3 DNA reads TGTGCCAGCAGCCGACGACAGGAGATGAACACTGAAGCTTTCTTT. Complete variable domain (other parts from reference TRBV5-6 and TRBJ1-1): DAGVTQSPTHLIKTRGQQVTLRCSPKSGHDTVSWYQQALGQGPQFIFQYYEEEERQRGNFPDRFSGHQFPNYSSELNVNALLLGDSALYLCASSRRQEMNTEAFFGQGTRLTVV.

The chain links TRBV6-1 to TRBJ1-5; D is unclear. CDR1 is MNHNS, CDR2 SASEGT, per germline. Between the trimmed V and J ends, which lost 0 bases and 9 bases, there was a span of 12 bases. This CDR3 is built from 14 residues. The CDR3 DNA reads TGTGCCAGCAGTGAAGCGTACGGAGGCGCGCCCCAGCATTTT. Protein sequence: CASSEAYGGAPQHF.

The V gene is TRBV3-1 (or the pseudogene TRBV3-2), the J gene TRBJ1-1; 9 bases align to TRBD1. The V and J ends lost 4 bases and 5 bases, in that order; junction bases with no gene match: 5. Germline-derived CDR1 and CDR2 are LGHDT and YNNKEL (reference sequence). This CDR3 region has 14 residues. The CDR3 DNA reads TGTGCCAGCAGCCGGGACAGGGCCGGTACTGAAGCTTTCTTT. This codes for CASSRDRAGTEAFF.

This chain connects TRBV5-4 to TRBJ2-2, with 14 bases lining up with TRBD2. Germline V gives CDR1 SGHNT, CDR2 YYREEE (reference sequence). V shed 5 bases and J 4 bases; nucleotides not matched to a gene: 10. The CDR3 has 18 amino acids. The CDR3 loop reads CASRKSGLAGGGTGELFF. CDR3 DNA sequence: TGTGCCAGCAGAAAATCCGGACTAGCGGGAGGCGGCACCGGGGAGCTGTTTTTT. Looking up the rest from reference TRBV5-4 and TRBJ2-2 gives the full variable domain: ETGVTQSPTHLIKTRGQQVTLRCSSQSGHNTVSWYQQALGQGPQFIFQYYREEENGRGNFPPRFSGLQFPNYSSELNVNALELDDSALYLCASRKSGLAGGGTGELFFGEGSRLTVL.

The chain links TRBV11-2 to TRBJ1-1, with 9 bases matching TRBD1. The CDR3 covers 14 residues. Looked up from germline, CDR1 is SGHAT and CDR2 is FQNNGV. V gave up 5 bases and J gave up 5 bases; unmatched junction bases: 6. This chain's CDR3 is CASSRGTGRTEAFF. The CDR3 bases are TGTGCCAGCAGCCGGGGGACAGGGCGAACTGAAGCTTTCTTT.

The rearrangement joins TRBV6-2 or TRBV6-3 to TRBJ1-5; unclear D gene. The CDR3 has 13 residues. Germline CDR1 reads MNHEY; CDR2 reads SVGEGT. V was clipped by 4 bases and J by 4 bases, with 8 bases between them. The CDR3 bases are TGTGCCAGCAGTTCAGTACCAAATCAGCCCCAGCATTTT. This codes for CASSSVPNQPQHF.

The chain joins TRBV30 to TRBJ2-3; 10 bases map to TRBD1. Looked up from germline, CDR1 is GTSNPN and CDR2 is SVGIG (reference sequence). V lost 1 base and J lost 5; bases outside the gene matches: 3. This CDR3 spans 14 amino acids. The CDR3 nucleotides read TGTGCCTGGAGTGCCGGGACAGGGGAAGATACGCAGTATTTT. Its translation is CAWSAGTGEDTQYF.

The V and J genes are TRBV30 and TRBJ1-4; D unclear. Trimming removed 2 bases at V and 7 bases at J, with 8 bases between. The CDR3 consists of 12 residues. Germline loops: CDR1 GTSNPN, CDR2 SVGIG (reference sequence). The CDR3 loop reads CAWSSGGEKLFF. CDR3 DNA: TGTGCCTGGAGTTCTGGAGGTGAAAAACTGTTTTTT.

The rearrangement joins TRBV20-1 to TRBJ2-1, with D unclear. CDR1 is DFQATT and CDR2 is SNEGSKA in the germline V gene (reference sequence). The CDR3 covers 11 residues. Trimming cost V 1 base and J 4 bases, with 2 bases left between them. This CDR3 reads CSARAYNEQFF. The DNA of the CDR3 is TGCAGTGCTAGAGCGTACAATGAGCAGTTCTTC.

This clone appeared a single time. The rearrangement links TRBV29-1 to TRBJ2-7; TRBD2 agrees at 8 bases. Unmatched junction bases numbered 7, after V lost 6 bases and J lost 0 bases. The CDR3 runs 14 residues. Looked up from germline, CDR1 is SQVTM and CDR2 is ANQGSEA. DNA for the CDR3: TGCAGCGTACTCCTTAGCGGGAACTCCTACGAGCAGTACTTC. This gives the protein CSVLLSGNSYEQYF.

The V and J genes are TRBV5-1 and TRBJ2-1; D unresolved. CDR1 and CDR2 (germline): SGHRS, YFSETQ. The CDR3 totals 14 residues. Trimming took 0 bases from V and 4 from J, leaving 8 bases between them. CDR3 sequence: CASSLAVEYNEQFF. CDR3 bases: TGCGCCAGCAGCTTGGCGGTCGAATACAATGAGCAGTTCTTC.

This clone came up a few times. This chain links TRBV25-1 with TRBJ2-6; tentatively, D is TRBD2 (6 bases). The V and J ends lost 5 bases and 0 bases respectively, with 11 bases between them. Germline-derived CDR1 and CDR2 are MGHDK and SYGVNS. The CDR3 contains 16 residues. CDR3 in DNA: TGTGCCAGCAGTTGGGCGGGGCTCTCTGGGGCCAACGTCCTGACTTTC. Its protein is CASSWAGLSGANVLTF.

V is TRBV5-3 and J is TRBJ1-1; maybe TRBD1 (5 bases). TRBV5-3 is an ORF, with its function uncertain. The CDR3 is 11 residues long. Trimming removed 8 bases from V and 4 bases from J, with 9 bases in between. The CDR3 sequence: CARLGGTEAFF. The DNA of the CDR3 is TGTGCCAGGCTCGGGGGCACTGAAGCTTTCTTT.

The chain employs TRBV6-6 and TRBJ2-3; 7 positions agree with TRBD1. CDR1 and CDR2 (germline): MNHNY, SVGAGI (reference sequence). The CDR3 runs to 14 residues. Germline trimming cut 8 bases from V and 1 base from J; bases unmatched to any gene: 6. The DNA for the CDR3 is TGTGCCAGCGGCCGGGACAGAGGCACAGATACGCAGTATTTT. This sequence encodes CASGRDRGTDTQYF.

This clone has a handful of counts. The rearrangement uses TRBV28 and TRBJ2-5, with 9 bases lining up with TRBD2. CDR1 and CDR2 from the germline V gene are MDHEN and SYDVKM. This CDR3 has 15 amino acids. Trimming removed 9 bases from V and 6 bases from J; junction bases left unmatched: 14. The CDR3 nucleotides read TGTGCCAGTACCCCTCCGGGACTAGCAACGAAGACCCAGTACTTC. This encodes CASTPPGLATKTQYF.

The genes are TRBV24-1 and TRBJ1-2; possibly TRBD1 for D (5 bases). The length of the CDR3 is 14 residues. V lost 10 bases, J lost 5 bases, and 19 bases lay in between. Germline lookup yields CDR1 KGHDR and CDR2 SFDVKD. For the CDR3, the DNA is TGTGCCACACACAAATTTGGGGGACTTTATGGCTACACCTTC. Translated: CATHKFGGLYGYTF.